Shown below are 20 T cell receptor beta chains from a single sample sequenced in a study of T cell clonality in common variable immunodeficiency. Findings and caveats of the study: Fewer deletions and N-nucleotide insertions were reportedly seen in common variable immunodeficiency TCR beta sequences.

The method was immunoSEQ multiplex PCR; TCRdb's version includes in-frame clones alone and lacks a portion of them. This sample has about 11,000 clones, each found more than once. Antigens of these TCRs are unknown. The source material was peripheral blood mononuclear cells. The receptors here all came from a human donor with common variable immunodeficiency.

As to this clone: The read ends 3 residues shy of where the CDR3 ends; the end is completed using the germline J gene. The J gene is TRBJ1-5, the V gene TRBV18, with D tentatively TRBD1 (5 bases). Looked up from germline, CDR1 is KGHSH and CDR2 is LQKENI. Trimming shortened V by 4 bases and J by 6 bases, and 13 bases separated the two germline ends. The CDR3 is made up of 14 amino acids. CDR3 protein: CASSLGHGVQPQHF. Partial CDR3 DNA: TGTGCCAGCTCACTCGGACACGGAGTTCAGCCC.

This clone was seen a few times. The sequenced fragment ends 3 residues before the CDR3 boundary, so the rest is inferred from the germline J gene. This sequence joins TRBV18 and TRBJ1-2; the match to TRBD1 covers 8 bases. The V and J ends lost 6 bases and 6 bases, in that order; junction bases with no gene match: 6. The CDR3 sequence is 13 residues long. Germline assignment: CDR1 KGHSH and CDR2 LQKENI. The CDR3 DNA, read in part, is TGTGCCAGCTCCCCCAGGGGGCAGGATGGC. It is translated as CASSPRGQDG. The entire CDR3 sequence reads CASSPRGQDGYTF.

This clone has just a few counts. This chain's CDR3 is CASSPGLAGVSDTQYF. Partial CDR3 DNA: TGTGCCAGCTCACCGGGACTAGCGGGAGTTTCAGATACG. The V and J genes are TRBV18 and TRBJ2-3, with 14 bases matching TRBD2. With the read ending 3 residues before the CDR3 end, the germline J gene is used to fill in that end. The germline V gene encodes CDR1 KGHSH and CDR2 LQKENI. V lost 3 bases and J lost 4; bases outside the gene matches: 3. The CDR3 is 16 amino acids.

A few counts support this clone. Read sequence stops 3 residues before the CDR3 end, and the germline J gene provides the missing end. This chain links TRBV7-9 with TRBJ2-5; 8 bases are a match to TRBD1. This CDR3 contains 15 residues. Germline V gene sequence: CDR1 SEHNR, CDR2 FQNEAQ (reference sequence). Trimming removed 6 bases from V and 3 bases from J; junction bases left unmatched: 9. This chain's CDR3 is CASRPPDRVKETQYF. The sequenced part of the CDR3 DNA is TGTGCCAGCAGGCCTCCGGACAGGGTAAAAGAGACC. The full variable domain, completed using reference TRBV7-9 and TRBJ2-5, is DTGVSQNPRHKITKRGQNVTFRCDPISEHNRLYWYRQTLGQGPEFLTYFQNEAQLEKSRLLSDRFSAERPKGSFSTLEIQRTEQGDSAMYLCASRPPDRVKETQYFGPGTRLLVL.

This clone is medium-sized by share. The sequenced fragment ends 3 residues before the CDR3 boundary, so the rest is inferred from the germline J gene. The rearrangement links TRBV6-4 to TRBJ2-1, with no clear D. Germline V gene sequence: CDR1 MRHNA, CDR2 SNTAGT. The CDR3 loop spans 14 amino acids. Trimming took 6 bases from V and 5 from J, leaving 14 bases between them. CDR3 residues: CASSADSSNNEQFF. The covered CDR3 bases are TGTGCCAGCAGCGCCGACTCTTCAAACAATGAG.

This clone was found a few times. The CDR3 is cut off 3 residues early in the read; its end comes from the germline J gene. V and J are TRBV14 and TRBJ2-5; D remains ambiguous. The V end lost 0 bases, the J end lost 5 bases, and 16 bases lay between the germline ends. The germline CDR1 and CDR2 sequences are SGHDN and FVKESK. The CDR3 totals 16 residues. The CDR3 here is CASSQDLTRRRETQYF. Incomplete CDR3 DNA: TGTGCCAGCAGCCAAGATCTTACTCGAAGGCGGGAGACC.

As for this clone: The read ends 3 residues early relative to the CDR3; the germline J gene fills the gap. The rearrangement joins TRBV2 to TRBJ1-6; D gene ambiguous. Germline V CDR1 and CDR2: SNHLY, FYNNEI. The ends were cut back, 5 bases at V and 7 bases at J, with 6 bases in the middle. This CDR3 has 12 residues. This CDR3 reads CASSLRNSPLHF. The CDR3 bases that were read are TGTGCCAGCAGTCTACGGAATTCACCC.

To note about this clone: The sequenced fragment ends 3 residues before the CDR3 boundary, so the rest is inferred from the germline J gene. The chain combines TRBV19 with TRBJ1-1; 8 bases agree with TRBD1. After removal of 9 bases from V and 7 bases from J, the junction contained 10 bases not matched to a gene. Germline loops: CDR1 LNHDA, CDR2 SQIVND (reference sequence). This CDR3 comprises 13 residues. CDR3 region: CARPPPDRGEAFF. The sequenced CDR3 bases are TGTGCCAGACCCCCTCCCGACAGGGGTGAA.

The covered CDR3 bases are TGTGCCAGCAGTTCCCCACGGTCAGCGGGAGGTACCTACGAG. This codes for CASSSPRSAGGTYE. The full CDR3 sequence reads CASSSPRSAGGTYEQYF. The chain joins TRBV6-2 or TRBV6-3 to TRBJ2-7, with 9 bases lining up with TRBD2. The CDR3 goes on 3 residues after the read ends, and that part is filled in from the germline J gene. J gave up 2 bases and V 4 bases, and 12 bases lay outside the gene matches. This CDR3 spans 17 amino acids. Germline assignment: CDR1 MNHEY and CDR2 SVGEGT.

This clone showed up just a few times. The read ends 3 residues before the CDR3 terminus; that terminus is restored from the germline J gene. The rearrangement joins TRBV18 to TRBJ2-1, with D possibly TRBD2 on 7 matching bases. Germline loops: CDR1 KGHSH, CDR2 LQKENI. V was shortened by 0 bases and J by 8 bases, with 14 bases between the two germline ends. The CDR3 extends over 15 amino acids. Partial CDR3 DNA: TGTGCCAGCTCACCACCCATAGGGGGGGTGGATGAG. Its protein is CASSPPIGGVDE. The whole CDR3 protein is CASSPPIGGVDEQFF.

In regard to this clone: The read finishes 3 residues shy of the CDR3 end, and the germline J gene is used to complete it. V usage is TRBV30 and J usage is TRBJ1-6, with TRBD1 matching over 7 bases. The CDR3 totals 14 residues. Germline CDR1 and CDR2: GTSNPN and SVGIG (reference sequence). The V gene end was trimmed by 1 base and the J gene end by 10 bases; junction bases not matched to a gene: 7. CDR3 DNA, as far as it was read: TGTGCCTGGAGTGGAGGACAGGATGGATCACCC. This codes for CAWSGGQDGSP. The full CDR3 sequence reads CAWSGGQDGSPLHF. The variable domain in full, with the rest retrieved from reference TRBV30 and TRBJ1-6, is SQTIHQWPATLVQPVGSPLSLECTVEGTSNPNLYWYRQAAGRGLQLLFYSVGIGQISSEVPQNLSASRPQDRQFILSSKKLLLSDSGFYLCAWSGGQDGSPLHFGNGTRLTVT.

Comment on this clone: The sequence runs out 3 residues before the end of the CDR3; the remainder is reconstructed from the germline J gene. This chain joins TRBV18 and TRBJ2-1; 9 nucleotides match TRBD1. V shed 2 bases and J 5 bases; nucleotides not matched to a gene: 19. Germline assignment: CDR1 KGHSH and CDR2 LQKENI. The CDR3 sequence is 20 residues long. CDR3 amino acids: CASSPKGTGQGLSGNNEQFF. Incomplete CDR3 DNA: TGTGCCAGCTCACCAAAGGGGACGGGACAGGGCCTCTCAGGCAACAATGAG.

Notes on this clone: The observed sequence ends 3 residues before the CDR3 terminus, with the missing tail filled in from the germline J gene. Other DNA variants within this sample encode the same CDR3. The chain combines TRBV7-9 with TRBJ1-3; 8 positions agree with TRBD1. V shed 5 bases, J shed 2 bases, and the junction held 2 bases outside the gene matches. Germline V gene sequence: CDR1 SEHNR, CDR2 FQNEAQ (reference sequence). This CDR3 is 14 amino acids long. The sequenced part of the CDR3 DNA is TGTGCCAGCAGCCTGGGACAGGCTGGAAACACC. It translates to CASSLGQAGNT. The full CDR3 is CASSLGQAGNTIYF.

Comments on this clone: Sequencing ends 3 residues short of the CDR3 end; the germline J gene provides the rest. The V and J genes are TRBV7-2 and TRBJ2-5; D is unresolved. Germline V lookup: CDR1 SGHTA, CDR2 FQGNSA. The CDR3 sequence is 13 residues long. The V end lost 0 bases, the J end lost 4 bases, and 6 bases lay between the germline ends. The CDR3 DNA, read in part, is TGTGCCAGCAGCTTAGCAGGGCGAGAGACC. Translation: CASSLAGRET. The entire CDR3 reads CASSLAGRETQYF.

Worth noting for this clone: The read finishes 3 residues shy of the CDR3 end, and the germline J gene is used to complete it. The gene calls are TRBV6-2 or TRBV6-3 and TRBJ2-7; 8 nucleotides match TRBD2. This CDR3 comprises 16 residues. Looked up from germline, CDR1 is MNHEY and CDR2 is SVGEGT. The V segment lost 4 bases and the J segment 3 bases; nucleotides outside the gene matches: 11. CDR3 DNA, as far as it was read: TGTGCCAGCAGTTTTCTTCCGGGACTAGAGATCTACGAG. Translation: CASSFLPGLEIYE. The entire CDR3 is CASSFLPGLEIYEQYF.

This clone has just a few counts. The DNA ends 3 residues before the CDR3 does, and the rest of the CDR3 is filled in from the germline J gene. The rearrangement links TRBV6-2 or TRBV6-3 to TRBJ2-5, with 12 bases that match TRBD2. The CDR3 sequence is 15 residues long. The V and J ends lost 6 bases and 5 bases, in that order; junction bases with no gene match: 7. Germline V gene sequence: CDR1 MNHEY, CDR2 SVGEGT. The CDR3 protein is CASRLAGGPGETQYF. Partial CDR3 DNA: TGTGCCAGCAGGCTAGCGGGAGGGCCCGGGGAGACC.

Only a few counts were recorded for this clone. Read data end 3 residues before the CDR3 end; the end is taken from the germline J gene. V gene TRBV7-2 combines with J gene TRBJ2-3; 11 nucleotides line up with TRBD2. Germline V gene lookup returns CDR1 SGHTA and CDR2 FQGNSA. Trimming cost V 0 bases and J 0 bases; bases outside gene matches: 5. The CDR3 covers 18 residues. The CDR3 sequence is CASSLALASGRSTDTQYF. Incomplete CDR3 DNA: TGTGCCAGCAGCTTAGCGCTAGCTAGCGGGAGGAGCACAGATACG.

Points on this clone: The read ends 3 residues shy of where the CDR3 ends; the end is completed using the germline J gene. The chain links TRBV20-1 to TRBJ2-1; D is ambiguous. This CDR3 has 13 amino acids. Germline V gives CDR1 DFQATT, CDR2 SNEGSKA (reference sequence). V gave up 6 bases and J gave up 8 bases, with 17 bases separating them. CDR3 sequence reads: CSAQEPLKDEQFF. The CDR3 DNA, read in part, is TGCAGTGCGCAAGAACCCCTCAAGGATGAG.

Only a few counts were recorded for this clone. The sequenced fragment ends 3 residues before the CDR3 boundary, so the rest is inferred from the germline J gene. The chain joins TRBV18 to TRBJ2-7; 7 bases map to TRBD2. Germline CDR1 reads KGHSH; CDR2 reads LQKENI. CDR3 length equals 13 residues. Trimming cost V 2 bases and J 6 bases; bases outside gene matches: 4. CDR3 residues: CASSPGGDGEQYF. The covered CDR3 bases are TGTGCCAGCTCACCAGGGGGGGACGGCGAG.

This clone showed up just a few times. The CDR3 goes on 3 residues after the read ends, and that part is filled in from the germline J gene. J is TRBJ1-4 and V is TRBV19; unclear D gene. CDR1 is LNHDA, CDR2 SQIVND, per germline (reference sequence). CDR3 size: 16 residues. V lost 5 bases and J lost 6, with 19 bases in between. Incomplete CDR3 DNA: TGTGCCAGTAGTTCCCGCCCAGCGGCGGCCTATGAAAAA. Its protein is CASSSRPAAAYEK. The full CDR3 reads CASSSRPAAAYEKLFF.